Listed below are T cell receptor beta chains from one sample, sequenced in a study of blood T cell repertoires in COVID-19. Some clones are missing from TCRdb's copy, which holds only in-frame ones; the method was immunoSEQ multiplex PCR. The data show 150,000 or so clones, roughly 84% seen once. The specimen was PBMCs or T cells enriched from blood (not recorded which). Receptors originate from an older man who had been exposed to COVID-19. The CDR3 runs from the conserved cysteine through the conserved F or W. D genes are given only for firm matches. Part of the rows lack a size; the others show once, few, many or a class for expanded clones.

TRBV6-2/TRBV6-3	.	15	TRBJ2-3	TRBD2	CASSPLGLAGDTQYF	TGTGCCAGCAGTCCACTGGGACTAGCGGGAGATACGCAGTATTTT
TRBV28	.	16	TRBJ1-5	.	CASSTAGTSSNQPQHF	TGTGCCAGCAGCACCGCCGGGACAAGTAGCAATCAGCCCCAGCATTTT
TRBV3-1/TRBV3-2	.	14	TRBJ1-2	TRBD1	CASSYRGKNYGYTF	TGTGCCAGCAGCTACAGGGGAAAAAACTATGGCTACACCTTC
TRBV5-1	.	15	TRBJ1-6	.	CASSLAGVGRAPLHF	TGCGCCAGCAGCTTGGCCGGCGTAGGGAGAGCACCCCTCCACTTT
TRBV5-1	.	15	TRBJ1-5	.	CASSYGGSGNQPQHF	TGCGCCAGCAGCTACGGAGGGAGCGGCAATCAGCCCCAGCATTTT
TRBV25-1	.	13	TRBJ1-2	.	CASSERGSTGYTF	TGTGCCAGCAGTGAACGGGGGTCGACTGGCTACACCTTC
TRBV19	.	13	TRBJ1-2	TRBD1	CASSIGRGYGYTF	TGTGCCAGTAGTATCGGCAGGGGGTATGGCTACACCTTC
TRBV10-3	.	16	TRBJ1-4	.	CAISGGRGASGEKLFF	TGTGCCATCAGTGGGGGCAGGGGAGCTTCGGGTGAAAAACTGTTTTTT
TRBV7-2	few	14	TRBJ1-2	.	CASSFHSLRYGYTF	TGTGCCAGCAGCTTCCACAGCCTTAGGTATGGCTACACCTTC
TRBV7-2	.	15	TRBJ2-7	TRBD2	CASSLDGLASYEQYF	TGTGCCAGCAGCTTAGACGGACTAGCGTCCTACGAGCAGTACTTC
TRBV4-3	.	19	TRBJ1-5	TRBD1	CASSQDWGQGTGSNQPQHF	TGCGCCAGCAGCCAAGATTGGGGACAGGGCACGGGTAGCAATCAGCCCCAGCATTTT
TRBV3-1/TRBV3-2	.	14	TRBJ2-2	.	CASSQAQTTGELFF	TGTGCCAGCAGCCAAGCACAGACCACCGGGGAGCTGTTTTTT
TRBV5-1	.	16	TRBJ1-6	.	CASKSQDSLPNSPLHF	TGCGCCAGCAAAAGTCAGGACTCGCTCCCGAATTCACCCCTCCACTTT
TRBV10-3	.	15	TRBJ1-2	TRBD1	CAIGTDRDGDYGYTF	TGTGCCATCGGAACCGACAGGGACGGGGACTATGGCTACACCTTC
TRBV5-1	.	15	TRBJ2-1	TRBD2	CASRAGTITYNEQFF	TGCGCCAGCAGGGCAGGGACTATAACCTACAATGAGCAGTTCTTC
TRBV29-1	once	13	TRBJ2-7	.	CSVRRGGSYEQYF	TGCAGCGTGAGGAGAGGGGGCTCCTACGAGCAGTACTTC
TRBV6-4	medium-sized	16	TRBJ2-1	TRBD2	CASSDDPAGGFNEQFF	TGTGCCAGCAGTGACGATCCAGCGGGGGGCTTCAATGAGCAGTTCTTC
TRBV5-4	.	13	TRBJ2-1	TRBD2	CASSGQTSREQFF	TGTGCCAGCAGCGGCCAGACTAGCAGGGAGCAGTTCTTC
TRBV18	.	15	TRBJ2-7	TRBD1	CASSSSRGRTYEQYF	TGTGCCAGCTCATCGTCTAGGGGGCGGACCTACGAGCAGTACTTC
TRBV7-2	once	19	TRBJ2-1	.	CASSLVGDLGLLSYNEQFF	TGTGCCAGCAGCCTAGTGGGGGACTTAGGCCTTCTATCCTACAATGAGCAGTTCTTC
TRBV5-6	.	13	TRBJ2-2	TRBD2	CASSRGGTGELFF	TGTGCCAGCAGCCGGGGGGGCACCGGGGAGCTGTTTTTT
TRBV4-2	.	16	TRBJ1-4	TRBD1	CASSQAWTGTGEKLFF	TGTGCCAGCAGCCAGGCCTGGACAGGGACTGGAGAAAAACTGTTTTTT
TRBV7-2	.	14	TRBJ1-2	TRBD1	CASSPGQGAFGYTF	TGTGCCAGCAGCCCGGGACAGGGGGCGTTTGGCTACACCTTC
TRBV28	.	18	TRBJ1-5	.	CASIKGSFSQGPNQPQHF	TGTGCCAGCATAAAAGGTTCGTTCTCACAGGGACCCAATCAGCCCCAGCATTTT
TRBV30	.	17	TRBJ2-6	.	CAWSAGTLNSGANVLTF	TGTGCCTGGAGCGCCGGGACACTTAACTCTGGGGCCAACGTCCTGACTTTC
TRBV21-1	.	17	TRBJ1-4	.	CASSRSRGRGADEKLFF	TGTGCCAGCAGCCGCTCCCGGGGTCGGGGGGCGGATGAAAAACTGTTTTTT
TRBV19	.	14	TRBJ1-1	TRBD1	CASIGGFLNTEAFF	TGTGCCAGTATAGGGGGCTTCCTGAACACTGAAGCTTTCTTT
TRBV5-8	once	15	TRBJ1-5	.	CASSFQLGGNQPQHF	TGTGCCAGCAGCTTCCAGCTCGGGGGCAATCAGCCCCAGCATTTT